What follows describes a single T cell receptor beta chain. Antigen specificity is unknown. This entry is derived from a study of beta chain features in type 1 diabetes. Study as a whole: In age, gender and cell yields, patients were similar to healthy donors. Across the samples, over 85 million sorted cells were examined in total. Study observations and caveats: Among all four CD4+ subsets, Type 1 diabetes patients had TCRB CDR3s that were moderately but significantly shorter.

Expressed TCRB transcripts were sequenced after all isolated RNA was converted to cDNA. Profiling relied on immunoSEQ multiplex PCR, and the TCRdb table lists in-frame clones only, not all of them. This table holds some 410,000 clones, over 11% found once. CDR1 SGHRS and CDR2 YFSETQ come from the germline V gene. Trimming took 3 bases from V and 0 from J; bases not matched to a gene: 8. This CDR3 is 17 amino acids long. The sequence was obtained from a man between 25 and 39 years old in good health. The sequencing sample was made of naive CD4+ T cells from blood. The chain is built from TRBV5-1 and TRBJ2-4; TRBD1 matches at 8 bases. CDR3 in DNA: TGCGCCAGCAGCTCCCGGACAGGGTCTGGAGCCAAAAACATTCAGTACTTC. It translates to CASSSRTGSGAKNIQYF.